The clone carrying this T cell receptor beta chain was found a few times. What it recognizes is unknown. The ends were cut back, 5 bases at V and 6 bases at J, with 17 bases in the middle. The CDR3 length is 15 residues. Germline V gives CDR1 SGHTA, CDR2 FQGNSA. The data stem from a study of OX40 agonist ivuxolimab in advanced cancers. Looking at the study overall: With a range of roughly 20 to 80, age averaged approximately 60 years, and 70% to 85% were male. Earlier anti-PD-1, anti-PD-L1 or anti-CTLA-4 therapy was permitted; roughly 40% had received some.

Overall study findings and caveats: Averaging showed that CD8+ T cells had more expanded clones than CD4+ did.

The assay was immunoSEQ multiplex PCR, and TCRdb's table has in-frame clones only and misses some. The sample shows under 80,000 clones, around nine tenths of them seen only once. V is TRBV7-2 and J is TRBJ1-5; D is possibly TRBD1 (6 bases). Sequences were derived from CD4+ or CD8+ T cells sorted from blood, sampled in a trial of the OX40 agonist ivuxolimab. This sequence was found in an adult with an advanced solid tumor such as melanoma, head and neck, liver or kidney cancer. The CDR3 protein is CASSPPGGGGQPQHF. The CDR3 DNA reads as TGTGCCAGCAGCCCCCCCGGCGGGGGCGGTCAGCCCCAGCATTTT.